Shown below are 30 T cell receptor beta chains from a single sample sequenced in a study of identical twins. From the 5' RACE reads, TCRdb called clonotypes with MiXCR, one entry per CDR3 protein. The table includes approximately 500,000 distinct CDR3 sequences, roughly 26% detected once. The sample was also linked to a second study, of T cells expressing NK-cell markers.

Sequencing was carried out using CD4+ T cells sorted from blood. All receptors derive from a woman under 30 in good health.

The V and J genes are TRBV5-1 and TRBJ2-1, with TRBD2 identical over 10 bases. CDR1 SGHRS and CDR2 YFSETQ come from the germline V gene. CDR3 length: 15 residues. After removal of 4 bases from V and 3 bases from J, the junction contained 4 bases not matched to a gene. This CDR3 reads CASSISGGNYNEQFF. In DNA form, the CDR3 reads TGCGCCAGCAGCATTAGCGGGGGGAACTACAATGAGCAGTTCTTC.

This clonotype was counted a few times. The V and J genes are TRBV4-3 and TRBJ2-7; possibly TRBD2 for D (6 bases). Germline V gene data show CDR1 as LGHNA and CDR2 as YSLEER. Trimming removed 4 bases at V and 6 bases at J, with 16 bases between. CDR3 length: 14 residues. The CDR3, as DNA: TGCGCCAGCAGCCCGGGACTGGGGCCGGGCGAGCAGTACTTC. Residues: CASSPGLGPGEQYF.

This chain joins TRBV5-4 and TRBJ2-3; weak D call: TRBD1 (6 bases). This CDR3 is built from 16 residues. Trimming cost V 2 bases and J 2 bases, with 15 bases left between them. The V gene's germline CDR1 is SGHNT and CDR2 YYREEE (reference sequence). The CDR3 sequence: CASSFDRRVSTDTQYF. The CDR3 nucleotides read TGTGCCAGCAGCTTTGACAGGAGAGTTTCCACAGATACGCAGTATTTT.

V and J are TRBV12-3 or TRBV12-4 and TRBJ2-1, with D unresolved. Trimming pared 6 bases from V and 7 bases from J, leaving 16 bases between. This CDR3 contains 14 residues. CDR3 in amino acids: CASRAPDPSNEQFF. In nucleotides, the CDR3 is TGTGCCAGCAGGGCCCCGGACCCCTCTAATGAGCAGTTCTTC.

In its sample, this clonotype was seen a few times. This sequence joins TRBV12-3 or TRBV12-4 and TRBJ2-6; D is undetermined. With 6 bases removed from V and 0 bases from J, the gap between germline ends came to 6 bases. The CDR3 has 14 residues. The CDR3 sequence is CASRRSSGANVLTF. CDR3 coding DNA: TGTGCCAGCAGGAGGAGCTCTGGGGCCAACGTCCTGACTTTC.

This clonotype was seen only a few times. The genes are TRBV5-1 and TRBJ2-7; tentatively, D is TRBD1 or TRBD2 (6 bases each). CDR3 length: 15 residues. Trimming left V 5 bases short and J 13 bases short, with 28 bases between. Per germline, CDR1 SGHRS and CDR2 YFSETQ. In DNA, the CDR3 is TGCGCCAGCAGTTTGAGGGGCTACAGGGAGGAAACGGGATACTTC. Translation: CASSLRGYREETGYF. The whole variable domain, filled in from reference TRBV5-1 and TRBJ2-7, reads KAGVTQTPRYLIKTRGQQVTLSCSPISGHRSVSWYQQTPGQGLQFLFEYFSETQRNKGNFPGRFSGRQFSNSRSEMNVSTLELGDSALYLCASSLRGYREETGYFGPGTRLTVT.

The table lists this clonotype with many counts. V usage is TRBV12-3 or TRBV12-4 and J usage is TRBJ1-2; the D is unclear. Trimming pared 5 bases from V and 6 bases from J, leaving 16 bases between. The CDR3 is 14 amino acids. CDR3 region: CASSPSAGVHGYTF. CDR3 bases: TGTGCCAGCAGTCCCTCAGCCGGGGTCCATGGCTACACCTTC.

There are a few counts of this clonotype. CDR3 sequence reads: CASSQVIEGKQYF. CDR3 bases: TGCGCCAGCAGCCAAGTAATCGAGGGGAAGCAGTACTTC. V usage is TRBV4-3 and J usage is TRBJ2-7, with D tentatively TRBD1 or TRBD2 (5 bases each). V was cut by 1 base and J by 8 bases, with 12 bases left in between. This CDR3 is 13 amino acids long. Germline loops: CDR1 LGHNA, CDR2 YSLEER.

J is TRBJ1-1 and V is TRBV15; D might be TRBD1 (6 bases). Germline CDR1 is LNHNV and CDR2 is YYDKDF (reference sequence). Trimming removed 3 bases at V and 5 bases at J, with 16 bases between. The CDR3 is made up of 15 amino acids. CDR3 coding DNA: TGTGCCACCAGCAGGCTTGGGGGCAGGGAGACTGAAGCTTTCTTT. Translated: CATSRLGGRETEAFF.

The table lists this clonotype with many counts. CDR3 sequence reads: CASSYGGPRGAYNSPLHF. The CDR3 bases are TGTGCCAGCAGTTATGGAGGACCACGCGGGGCCTATAATTCACCCCTCCACTTT. The V call is TRBV6-5, the J call TRBJ1-6, with D unresolved. Germline lookup yields CDR1 MNHEY and CDR2 SVGAGI. V lost 3 bases to trimming and J lost 2 bases, with 17 bases between them. This CDR3 is built from 18 residues.

Only a few counts were recorded for this clonotype. This chain's CDR3 is CASGLNLRDTQYF. Here the CDR3 DNA reads TGTGCTAGTGGTTTGAACCTGAGGGATACGCAGTATTTT. This sequence joins TRBV12-5 and TRBJ2-3; D is ambiguous. V shed 2 bases and J shed 6 bases, with 9 bases lying between them. Germline V gene sequence: CDR1 LGHNT, CDR2 FRNRAP. CDR3 size: 13 residues.

The chain combines TRBV14 with TRBJ1-3; 8 nucleotides line up with TRBD1. CDR1 is SGHDN and CDR2 is FVKESK in the germline V gene. The CDR3 loop spans 15 amino acids. V lost 4 bases to trimming and J lost 8 bases; unmatched junction nucleotides: 10. As DNA, the CDR3 is TGTGCCAGCAGCCGGGACAGGCTAAAAGGGGACACCATATATTTT. This encodes CASSRDRLKGDTIYF.

The chain couples TRBV13 to TRBJ2-3; 8 bases line up with TRBD2. The germline V gene encodes CDR1 PRHDT and CDR2 FYEKMQ (reference sequence). V gave up 4 bases and J gave up 1 base; unmatched junction bases: 7. There are 16 residues in the CDR3. CDR3 in amino acids: CASSSAGGGRTDTQYF. The CDR3, as DNA: TGTGCCAGCAGCTCGGCCGGCGGGGGGCGCACAGATACGCAGTATTTT. Using reference TRBV13 and TRBJ2-3 for the parts outside the CDR3, the full variable domain is AAGVIQSPRHLIKEKRETATLKCYPIPRHDTVYWYQQGPGQDPQFLISFYEKMQSDKGSIPDRFSAQQFSDYHSELNMSSLELGDSALYFCASSSAGGGRTDTQYFGPGTRLTVL.

This clonotype has a handful of counts. The chain has TRBV9 and TRBJ2-1, with D perhaps TRBD1 (5 bases). The germline V gene has CDR1 SGDLS and CDR2 YYNGEE. V was pared by 3 bases and J by 10 bases, with 14 bases between. This CDR3 region has 13 residues. CDR3 sequence reads: CASSEGSRTEQFF. CDR3 DNA sequence: TGTGCCAGCAGCGAGGGGTCCCGTACCGAGCAGTTCTTC.

The sample holds one count of this clonotype. This rearrangement joins TRBV12-3 or TRBV12-4 to TRBJ2-7; 11 bases agree with TRBD1. The CDR3 runs to 15 residues. The ends lost 5 bases at V and 3 bases at J; junction bases unmatched: 6. The chain's CDR3 is CASSAGTGGFYEQYF. In DNA form, the CDR3 reads TGTGCCAGCAGTGCCGGGACAGGGGGGTTCTACGAGCAGTACTTC.

The chain joins TRBV6-2 or TRBV6-3 to TRBJ2-5, with TRBD2 matching over 9 bases. V trimming: 5 bases; J trimming: 9 bases; junction bases outside the gene matches: 7. The germline CDR1 and CDR2 sequences are MNHEY and SVGEGT. This CDR3 is 13 amino acids long. The CDR3 nucleotides are TGTGCCAGCAGTCCACCGGGACTAGCTTCCCAGTACTTC. Its protein is CASSPPGLASQYF.

The chain employs TRBV7-9 and TRBJ2-5; possibly TRBD2 for D (6 bases). Germline V lookup: CDR1 SEHNR, CDR2 FQNEAQ (reference sequence). V lost 5 bases, J lost 6 bases, and 22 bases lay in between. This CDR3 spans 16 amino acids. The CDR3 protein is CASSPPTRRSAQTQYF. As DNA, the CDR3 is TGTGCCAGCAGCCCTCCGACTAGACGTAGCGCTCAGACCCAGTACTTC.

The V call is TRBV7-2, the J call TRBJ2-5; TRBD2 might be the D (6 bases). The CDR3 sequence is 15 residues long. Trimming removed 7 bases from V and 5 bases from J, with 20 bases in between. The germline V gene has CDR1 SGHTA and CDR2 FQGNSA. The CDR3 spells CASNPWGELGETQYF. The CDR3 nucleotides read TGTGCCAGCAACCCGTGGGGGGAGTTGGGTGAGACCCAGTACTTC.

The V and J genes are TRBV5-1 and TRBJ2-2; 8 nucleotides align to TRBD1. The junction had 12 bases not matched to a gene; V was cut back by 5 bases and J by 6 bases. Germline V gene lookup returns CDR1 SGHRS and CDR2 YFSETQ. CDR3 length: 16 residues. This chain's CDR3 is CASSFIRTGLAGELFF. CDR3 nucleotide sequence: TGCGCCAGCAGTTTCATCAGGACAGGGTTGGCCGGGGAGCTGTTTTTT.

This clonotype was counted between two and nine times. This chain links TRBV5-1 with TRBJ2-1; 10 bases agree with TRBD2. The germline CDR1 and CDR2 sequences are SGHRS and YFSETQ. There are 17 residues in the CDR3. Germline trimming cut 0 bases from V and 5 bases from J; bases unmatched to any gene: 8. The CDR3, as DNA: TGCGCCAGCAGCTTGGAGCCTAGCGGGAGTTCTAACAATGAGCAGTTCTTC. Translation gives CASSLEPSGSSNNEQFF.

This clonotype came up a few times. The J gene is TRBJ2-1, the V gene TRBV5-1; no definite D call. CDR3 length equals 15 residues. CDR1 SGHRS and CDR2 YFSETQ come from the germline V gene. V was cut by 0 bases and J by 0 bases, with 7 bases left in between. CDR3 DNA sequence: TGCGCCAGCAGCTTGGGGTGGGGCTCCTACAATGAGCAGTTCTTC. Protein sequence: CASSLGWGSYNEQFF.

This clonotype was seen repeatedly, ten times or more. The rearrangement uses TRBV20-1 and TRBJ2-1; D is possibly TRBD1 (5 bases). The CDR3 contains 10 residues. V was pared by 8 bases and J by 6 bases, with 8 bases between. The germline CDR1 and CDR2 sequences are DFQATT and SNEGSKA (reference sequence). The CDR3 sequence is CSTTGNEQFF. In DNA, the CDR3 is TGCAGTACTACAGGCAATGAGCAGTTCTTC.

V usage is TRBV18 and J usage is TRBJ2-2, with a tentative D call TRBD1 (6 bases). Trimming shortened V by 6 bases and J by 7 bases, and 15 bases separated the two germline ends. The germline V gene has CDR1 KGHSH and CDR2 LQKENI. The CDR3 runs 14 residues. The CDR3 DNA reads TGTGCCAGCTCTGGGACATCGCCGGACGGGGAGCTGTTTTTT. This encodes CASSGTSPDGELFF.

Only a few counts were recorded for this clonotype. The chain has TRBV9 and TRBJ1-1; no definite D call. Germline CDR1 is SGDLS and CDR2 is YYNGEE. This CDR3 spans 15 amino acids. Trimming left V 2 bases short and J 1 base short, with 12 bases between. This CDR3 is CASSVSGWGNTEAFF. CDR3 nucleotides: TGTGCCAGCAGCGTTAGCGGATGGGGGAACACTGAAGCTTTCTTT.

CDR3 DNA: TGTGCCAGCAGTTACTCGTACGGGCCGAACACCGGGGAGCTGTTTTTT. It translates to CASSYSYGPNTGELFF. This rearrangement joins TRBV6-5 to TRBJ2-2; no clear D gene. Trimming took off 0 bases at V and 0 bases at J, with 8 bases between the two ends. This CDR3 spans 16 amino acids. In germline, CDR1 is MNHEY, CDR2 SVGAGI.

This clonotype turned up a few times. The chain links TRBV5-1 to TRBJ1-1; D remains ambiguous. CDR3 length: 14 residues. Germline V CDR1 and CDR2: SGHRS, YFSETQ. Trimming took off 6 bases at V and 1 base at J, with 13 bases between the two ends. The DNA for the CDR3 is TGCGCCAGCAAAGAGGCGGGCGAGAACACTGAAGCTTTCTTT. It is translated as CASKEAGENTEAFF.

This clonotype was observed a few times. This chain uses TRBV3-1 with TRBJ1-1; 8 bases match TRBD1. The length of the CDR3 is 14 residues. Unmatched junction bases numbered 11, after V lost 4 bases and J lost 10 bases. Germline V gene data show CDR1 as LGHDT and CDR2 as YNNKEL (reference sequence). The CDR3 reads CASSPRTGKIPAFF. CDR3 DNA sequence: TGTGCCAGCAGCCCTCGGACAGGGAAAATCCCAGCTTTCTTT.

Only a few counts were recorded for this clonotype. This chain joins TRBV20-1 and TRBJ1-6; a weak D match, TRBD1 (5 bases). V was shortened by 5 bases and J by 0 bases, with 11 bases between the two germline ends. CDR1 is DFQATT, CDR2 SNEGSKA, per germline (reference sequence). CDR3 length: 15 residues. CDR3 protein: CSAPAGGSYNSPLHF. CDR3 DNA sequence: TGCAGTGCTCCGGCGGGGGGCTCCTATAATTCACCCCTCCACTTT.

The V call is TRBV9, the J call TRBJ2-1; D not resolved. Trimming removed 1 base at V and 8 bases at J, with 4 bases between. Germline V gene data show CDR1 as SGDLS and CDR2 as YYNGEE. The CDR3 totals 11 residues. CDR3 bases: TGTGCCAGCAGCGTAACCCATGAGCAGTTCTTC. Translating gives CASSVTHEQFF.

This clonotype turned up a few times. The rearrangement joins TRBV20-1 to TRBJ2-5, with D uncertain. CDR3 length equals 13 residues. The V end lost 3 bases, the J end lost 1 base, and 9 bases lay between the germline ends. Per the germline V gene, CDR1 is DFQATT and CDR2 is SNEGSKA (reference sequence). The DNA of the CDR3 is TGCAGTGCTAGCAAAGGCAGCCAAGAGACCCAGTACTTC. Its protein is CSASKGSQETQYF.